A selection of T cell receptor beta chains follows, all from one sample in a study of blood T cell repertoires in COVID-19. Some clones are missing from TCRdb's copy, which holds only in-frame ones; the method was immunoSEQ multiplex PCR. Of some 120,000 clones listed, around 87% are singletons. Sequenced material: peripheral blood. These receptors were taken from a man in his fifties with acute or convalescent COVID-19. Each CDR3 is given with its conserved first and last residue. D genes are given only for firm matches. Clone size appears in some rows only: once, few, many, or a class for an expanded clone.

TGTGCCACCAGCAGAAGCGGGACCCCTGAGGAGCAGTACTTC | CATSRSGTPEEQYF | TRBV15 | TRBD2 | few | TRBJ2-7
TGTGCCAGCAGCCAATCCGGCGCAGGGGGCGACGGCTACACCTTC | CASSQSGAGGDGYTF | TRBV16 | TRBD1 | once | TRBJ1-2
TGCAGTGCTAAGTACAGTGAGACCCAGTACTTC | CSAKYSETQYF | TRBV20-1 | NA | NA | TRBJ2-5
TGTGCCAGCCGTCCGGGACAGGGAAGCCCTTTTAGCACAGATACGCAGTATTTT | CASRPGQGSPFSTDTQYF | TRBV19 | TRBD1 | NA | TRBJ2-3
TGTGCCAGCAGTGTGCGACTTGACGAGCAGTACTTC | CASSVRLDEQYF | TRBV2 | NA | NA | TRBJ2-7
TGTGCCAGCAGCAAGCGGACTAGCGGGAGCACAGATACGCAGTATTTT | CASSKRTSGSTDTQYF | TRBV13 | TRBD2 | NA | TRBJ2-3
TGTGCCAGCTCACCGAGGGTAGGAGAATACAATGAGCAGTTCTTC | CASSPRVGEYNEQFF | TRBV18 | NA | NA | TRBJ2-1
TGTGCCAGCAGCTCAACCGGGACAGGGCTAGGCGGCTACACCTTC | CASSSTGTGLGGYTF | TRBV11-2 | TRBD1 | NA | TRBJ1-2
TGTGCCAGCAGTAAGGACAGGGCCCCCTACGAGCAGTACTTC | CASSKDRAPYEQYF | TRBV6-5 | TRBD1 | NA | TRBJ2-7
TGTGCCAGCAGCCCCCACACAGATACGCAGTATTTT | CASSPHTDTQYF | TRBV4-2 | NA | NA | TRBJ2-3
TGTGCCATCGGATCAGGAACCTCTGGAAACACCATATATTTT | CAIGSGTSGNTIYF | TRBV10-3 | NA | NA | TRBJ1-3
TGTGCCAGCAGCTTAGAGCGTACACGGAATCAGCCCCAGCATTTT | CASSLERTRNQPQHF | TRBV7-8 | NA | once | TRBJ1-5
TGTGCCAGCTCACCACGGGGCGGGGTATCTGAAGCTTTCTTT | CASSPRGGVSEAFF | TRBV18 | NA | once | TRBJ1-1
TGTGCCAGCAGCCAAGATCCCCGGGGTCCCTACGAGCAGTACTTC | CASSQDPRGPYEQYF | TRBV4-2 | NA | NA | TRBJ2-7
TGTGCCAGCACCGGGACTGAATATGGCTACACCTTC | CASTGTEYGYTF | TRBV7-2 | NA | NA | TRBJ1-2
TGTGCCAGCAGCGTTCGGACTAGCGGGGGCACCGGGGAGCTGTTTTTT | CASSVRTSGGTGELFF | TRBV9 | TRBD2 | NA | TRBJ2-2
TGTGCCAGCAGCTTGGGAGGAGATAGCCCCTCTTCACCCCTCCACTTT | CASSLGGDSPSSPLHF | TRBV5-4 | NA | NA | TRBJ1-6
TGTGCCAGCTCACCCTCTAGCGGGAGCTCCTACAATGAGCAGTTCTTC | CASSPSSGSSYNEQFF | TRBV18 | TRBD2 | NA | TRBJ2-1
TGTGCCAGCAGCGCGACAGGGAGCTCTGGAAACACCATATATTTT | CASSATGSSGNTIYF | TRBV9 | TRBD1 | NA | TRBJ1-3
TGTGCCTGGCCGGGACTAGCGGGTCCCCGGGAGGAGCAGTTCTTC | CAWPGLAGPREEQFF | TRBV30 | TRBD2 | few | TRBJ2-1
TGTGCCAGCACTCGGGAGGCCTCTGGCACAGATACGCAGTATTTT | CASTREASGTDTQYF | TRBV7-2 | TRBD2 | NA | TRBJ2-3
TGTGCCAGCAGCCCACAGGGATACTATGGCTACACCTTC | CASSPQGYYGYTF | TRBV5-4 | NA | NA | TRBJ1-2
TGTGCCAGCAGTGGCCGGGACTGGGGGCAGTACTTC | CASSGRDWGQYF | TRBV2 | NA | NA | TRBJ2-7
TGTGCCAGCAGCAAGGGACTAGCGGGGTTAAGCTCCTACAATGAGCAGTTCTTC | CASSKGLAGLSSYNEQFF | TRBV9 | TRBD2 | NA | TRBJ2-1
TGCGCCAGCAGCTTGGAGGCGGGAGGACAGAATTCACCCCTCCACTTT | CASSLEAGGQNSPLHF | TRBV5-1 | NA | NA | TRBJ1-6
TGCAGTGCTCCTCGCCAAGAGACCCAGTACTTC | CSAPRQETQYF | TRBV20-1 | NA | NA | TRBJ2-5
TGTGCCAGTAGTATAAGGGGACAGGGGGCGAACACCGGGGAGCTGTTTTTT | CASSIRGQGANTGELFF | TRBV19 | TRBD1 | NA | TRBJ2-2
TGTGCCAGCAGCTTCAGGGGAGCTGGAAACACCATATATTTT | CASSFRGAGNTIYF | TRBV7-9 | NA | NA | TRBJ1-3
TGTGCCAGCAGTTACTCGGGACAGGGGGAGCAGTACTTC | CASSYSGQGEQYF | TRBV6-5 | TRBD1 | NA | TRBJ2-7
TGTGCCAGCAGCTCCGCCCCCAGTAGCAATCAGCCCCAGCATTTT | CASSSAPSSNQPQHF | TRBV11-2 | NA | NA | TRBJ1-5
TGTGCCAGTAGTTCTTTGGGGGGGCCCGACGAGCAGTACTTC | CASSSLGGPDEQYF | TRBV19 | NA | NA | TRBJ2-7
TGTGCCAGCAGCAACCGGGACAGGCACTCTTACGAGCAGTACTTC | CASSNRDRHSYEQYF | TRBV6-6 | TRBD1 | NA | TRBJ2-7
TGTGCCAGCAGTTACTCTAGCGACGAGCAGTACTTC | CASSYSSDEQYF | TRBV6-5 | NA | once | TRBJ2-7
TGTGCCAGCAGTTACTCGCGGGATATCGGGGAGCTGTTTTTT | CASSYSRDIGELFF | TRBV6-2/TRBV6-3 | NA | NA | TRBJ2-2
TGTGCCAGCAGTCAAACAGGGGTAGCGGAGCTGTTTTTT | CASSQTGVAELFF | TRBV6-5 | TRBD1 | NA | TRBJ2-2
TGTGCCAGCAGCTTTTCGACTGATGTAATTAGAGGCTATGGCTACACCTTC | CASSFSTDVIRGYGYTF | TRBV5-6 | NA | few | TRBJ1-2